The clone carrying this T cell receptor beta chain occurred a few times. Its specificity is unknown. This record belongs to a study of T-cell reconstitution after alpha-beta-depleted transplantation in children. TCRbeta library preparation incorporated unique molecular identifiers. TCRdb processed the PCR reads anew with MiXCR; each CDR3 protein has one entry. This sample has about a million distinct CDR3 sequences, with under 30% found just once. Study conclusions and caveats: By one year post-transplant, T-cell counts and diversity largely arose from T cells that were newly produced. In patients about two months after transplant, alpha-beta T cells reportedly arose from several hundred expanded graft clones.

CDR3 length: 17 amino acids. The germline V gene encodes CDR1 DFQATT and CDR2 SNEGSKA (reference sequence). With 7 bases clipped from V and 4 bases from J, the junction kept 17 bases outside the gene matches. This rearrangement joins TRBV20-1 to TRBJ2-3; 10 bases align to TRBD2. Sequenced material: PBMCs, mostly from graft donor cells, taken 360 days after TCRalphabeta/CD19-depleted stem cell transplant. The TCR originated in a boy under three years old who had a stem cell transplant for SCID, so the T cells may come from the graft donor. In nucleotides, the CDR3 is TGCAGTGGGTCCGGGACTAGCGAGTCGTACCCCCCAGATACGCAGTATTTT. Protein product: CSGSGTSESYPPDTQYF.